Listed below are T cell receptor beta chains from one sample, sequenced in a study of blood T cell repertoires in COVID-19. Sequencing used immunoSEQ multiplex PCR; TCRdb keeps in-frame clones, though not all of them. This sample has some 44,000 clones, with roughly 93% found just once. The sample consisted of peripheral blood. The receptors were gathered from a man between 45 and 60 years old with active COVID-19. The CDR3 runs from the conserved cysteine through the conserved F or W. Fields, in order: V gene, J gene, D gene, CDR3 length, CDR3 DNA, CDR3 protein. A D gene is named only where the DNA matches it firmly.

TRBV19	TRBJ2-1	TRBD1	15	TGTGCCAGTAGTCCCGGACAGGGTTTAGGGGGTGAGCAGTTCTTC	CASSPGQGLGGEQFF
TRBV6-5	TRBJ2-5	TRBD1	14	TGTGCCAGCAGTACCGGGACAGGGGGCGAGACCCAGTACTTC	CASSTGTGGETQYF
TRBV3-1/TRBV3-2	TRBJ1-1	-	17	TGTGCCAGCAGCCAAGGGTCGCCGGACGGGACTCTGGGTGTCCCTTTCTTT	CASSQGSPDGTLGVPFF
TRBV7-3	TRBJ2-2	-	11	TGTGCCAGCAGCCTTTCCGGGGAGCTGTTTTTT	CASSLSGELFF
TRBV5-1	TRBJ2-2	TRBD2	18	TGCGCCAGCAGCTTACTAGCGGGAGGGCCCTCTGGCACCGGGGAGCTGTTTTTT	CASSLLAGGPSGTGELFF
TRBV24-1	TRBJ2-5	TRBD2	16	TGTGCCACCAGTGATGGGAGCGGGAGCACCGGAGAGACCCAGTACTTC	CATSDGSGSTGETQYF
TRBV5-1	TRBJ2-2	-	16	TGCGCCAGCAGCTTGGGGATGGGAGCACGGACCGGGGAGCTGTTTTTT	CASSLGMGARTGELFF
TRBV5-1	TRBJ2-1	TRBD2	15	TGCGCCAGCAGCTTGGGGACTAGCGGGAATAGCGGGCAGTTCTTC	CASSLGTSGNSGQFF
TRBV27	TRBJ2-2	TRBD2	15	TGTGCCAGCAGTTTTACGCGGGAGAGCACCGGGGAGCTGTTTTTT	CASSFTRESTGELFF
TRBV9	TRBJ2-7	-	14	TGTGCCAGCAGCTCAGACAGGAAATCCTACGAGCAGTACTTC	CASSSDRKSYEQYF
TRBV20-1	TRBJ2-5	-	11	TGCAGTGCTAGAGTTTCTGAGACCCAGTACTTC	CSARVSETQYF
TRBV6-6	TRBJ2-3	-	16	TGTGCCAGCAGTTACTCTAGCGGATCAACCACAGATACGCAGTATTTT	CASSYSSGSTTDTQYF
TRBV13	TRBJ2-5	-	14	TGTGCCAGCAGCTTATTCGGCAGCGGAGAGACCCAGTACTTC	CASSLFGSGETQYF